The sequence of this T cell receptor (beta chain) was determined in a study of T cells in Graves' hyperthyroidism and ophthalmopathy. Study background: At the time of initial diagnosis and before any treatment, peripheral blood was collected.

The investigators amplified TCR beta CDR3 regions from RNA transcripts. An initial round of RT-PCR targeting the TCR CDR3 relied on the HTBI primer set. MiXCR, run by TCRdb on the multiplex PCR reads, gives a single entry per CDR3 protein. The sample holds hundreds of thousands of distinct CDR3 sequences, around 14% seen once. CDR1 DFQATT and CDR2 SNEGSKA come from the germline V gene (reference sequence). V was cut by 3 bases and J by 5 bases, with 10 bases left in between. The CDR3 spans 12 residues. Many counts were recorded for this clonotype. Among the patients, aged 18 to 65, hyperthyroidism was newly diagnosed and had lasted under 2 months.

The receptor was isolated from a woman aged 18-30 years with Graves' hyperthyroidism. The rearrangement uses TRBV20-1 and TRBJ2-5, with D uncertain. Sequenced: blood. The CDR3 bases are TGCAGTGCTAGGCTCGTGGGCGAGACCCAGTACTTC. Its protein is CSARLVGETQYF.